This T cell receptor (beta chain) came from a study of CD8 T cells in Susac syndrome. J lost 4 bases, V lost 2 bases, and 3 bases had no gene match. Germline V gene lookup returns CDR1 GTSNPN and CDR2 SVGIG (reference sequence). The CDR3 is 16 residues long. An input of about 0.45 to 1 ug of RNA was subjected to reverse transcription using random hexamers. TCRdb reprocessed the immunoSEQ multiplex PCR reads via MiXCR and lists one record per CDR3 protein. The profile shows 120,000 or so distinct CDR3 sequences, under 96% of them singletons. This TCR was sampled from a human donor with Susac syndrome. The sequenced material came from CD4+ T cells from PBMCs. The chain carries TRBV30 and TRBJ2-2; 14 positions agree with TRBD2. CDR3 residues: CAWSSTSGRATGELFF. Here the CDR3 DNA reads TGTGCCTGGAGTTCGACTAGCGGGAGGGCCACCGGGGAGCTGTTTTTT.